This is a list of T cell receptor beta chains from one sample in a study of cytomegalovirus exposure and HLA in healthy donors. Using immunoSEQ multiplex PCR, the repertoire was profiled, and TCRdb retains in-frame clones only, with some absent. The top ten clones hold more than 8.5% of a sample with under 250,000 clones, about 80% of them seen once. Source material: PBMCs. The receptors shown here come from a woman in her fifties or sixties in good health and CMV-seropositive. Both conserved end residues are part of each CDR3. The order of the fields is clone size, V gene, J gene, CDR3 protein. The listing skips clone size in some rows; elsewhere it reads once, few, many or a size class.

>NA|TRBV4-2|TRBJ2-2
CASSQEGGVNTGELFF
>NA|TRBV5-1|TRBJ1-1
CASGPWVGGNEAFF
>few|TRBV19|TRBJ2-5
CASRGLQGPGETQYF
>NA|TRBV7-9|TRBJ2-5
CASSPLGGGETQYF
>once|TRBV4-1|TRBJ2-3
CASSLTRSGAATDTQYF
>NA|TRBV9|TRBJ2-7
CASTPASGGTYEQYF
>NA|TRBV19|TRBJ1-4
CATDTGGTTNEKLFF
>NA|TRBV5-5|TRBJ1-2
CASSLPGNNYGYTF
>NA|TRBV28|TRBJ1-5
CASSFPRFEPQHF
>NA|TRBV30|TRBJ2-7
CAWSPLGSEYEQYF
>NA|TRBV30|TRBJ1-4
CAWSVQGAGNEKLFF
>NA|TRBV6-5|TRBJ1-2
CASRPGTGGGYGYTF
>NA|TRBV10-1|TRBJ1-1
CASYHILGLINTEAFF
>NA|TRBV5-1|TRBJ2-7
CASSLEVGGGYEQYF
>NA|TRBV7-9|TRBJ2-2
CASIATGGTGELFF
>NA|TRBV4-3|TRBJ2-5
CASGRGLYRGEETQYF
>NA|TRBV6-5|TRBJ1-1
CASSLQTGVTEAFF
>few|TRBV6-1|TRBJ1-2
CASLKQGWNYGYTF
>few|TRBV12-5|TRBJ1-5
CASGFLQGNQPQHF
>NA|TRBV5-1|TRBJ1-2
CASSLGQGGYTF
>NA|TRBV9|TRBJ2-7
CASSVRGGPSYEQYF
>NA|TRBV18|TRBJ1-2
CASSPPGTVNYGYTF
>NA|TRBV5-6|TRBJ2-5
CASSPREDLYQETQYF
>NA|TRBV11-2|TRBJ2-1
CASSLEEEQFF
>once|TRBV6-1|TRBJ1-1
CASSEVGGAEAFF
>NA|TRBV9|TRBJ1-1
CASSTRTGGGTEAFF
>NA|TRBV15|TRBJ1-2
CATSRDSVRGSAYGYTF
>NA|TRBV5-1|TRBJ1-1
CASSFNRGMVGTEAFF
>NA|TRBV29-1|TRBJ1-1
CSVANTEAFF
>NA|TRBV9|TRBJ1-6
CASSAGGGGSYNSPLHF
>few|TRBV6-1|TRBJ2-7
CASSEDQAGYEQYF
>NA|TRBV18|TRBJ2-4
CASSPMAEDIQYF
>NA|TRBV7-9|TRBJ1-5
CASSLGSGHPKGQPQHF
>NA|TRBV5-6|TRBJ2-2
CASSLWGGPNTGELFF
>NA|TRBV6-5|TRBJ2-2
CASSYIGGALGELFF
>NA|TRBV7-2|TRBJ2-1
CASSPQGGDNEQFF
>NA|TRBV19|TRBJ2-3
CASSREGDSTDTQYF